This TCR beta chain was captured by sequencing in a study of blood T cell repertoires in COVID-19. Across the study: The cDNA or gDNA used as material had been derived from T cells, B-cell-depleted T cells, or PBMCs.

V lost 6 bases, J lost 2 bases, and 3 bases stayed unmatched. CDR1 and CDR2 from the germline V gene are MNHEY and SVGAGI. This CDR3 comprises 15 residues. Original processing notes: Counts of nucleated cells, estimated from reference gene primer amplification, were obtained. Assay: immunoSEQ multiplex PCR; the TCRdb copy retains only in-frame clones and omits some. Clonal size and the V and J genes are those of that table, whereas D and trimming came from the DNA. The sample includes around 82,000 clones, about 91% seen only once; the top ten take 9.5% to 15%. The sample consisted of peripheral blood. This sequence was found in a man aged 70-80 years with active or convalescent COVID-19. V is TRBV6-5 and J is TRBJ1-3; 11 bases line up with TRBD1. CDR3 coding DNA: TGTGCCAGCAGCCAGGACAGGGGGCCTGGAAACACCATATATTTT. Its translation is CASSQDRGPGNTIYF.